The clone carrying this TCR beta chain was counted between two and nine times. The antigen remains unidentified. MiXCR, applied by TCRdb to the reads, yields one record per CDR3 protein. The profile shows tens of thousands of distinct CDR3 sequences, over 20% of them singletons. Per germline, CDR1 KGHSH and CDR2 LQKENI. V dropped 1 base and J dropped 1; count of bases not matched to a gene: 3. This CDR3 spans 15 amino acids. The data stem from a study of lung T cells in sarcoidosis with Löfgren's syndrome. General study results and limits: Sarcoidosis antigen recognition was only suggested, antigen unidentified.

This chain connects TRBV18 to TRBJ1-2, with 7 positions matching TRBD1. The source material was CD4+ T cells from PBMCs. This clonotype was sampled from a human donor with sarcoidosis (Löfgren's syndrome or another form), or a control subject (not recorded which). The CDR3 region has the DNA TGTGCCAGCTCACCACAGGGACAGTTTAACTATGGCTACACCTTC. Its protein product is CASSPQGQFNYGYTF.